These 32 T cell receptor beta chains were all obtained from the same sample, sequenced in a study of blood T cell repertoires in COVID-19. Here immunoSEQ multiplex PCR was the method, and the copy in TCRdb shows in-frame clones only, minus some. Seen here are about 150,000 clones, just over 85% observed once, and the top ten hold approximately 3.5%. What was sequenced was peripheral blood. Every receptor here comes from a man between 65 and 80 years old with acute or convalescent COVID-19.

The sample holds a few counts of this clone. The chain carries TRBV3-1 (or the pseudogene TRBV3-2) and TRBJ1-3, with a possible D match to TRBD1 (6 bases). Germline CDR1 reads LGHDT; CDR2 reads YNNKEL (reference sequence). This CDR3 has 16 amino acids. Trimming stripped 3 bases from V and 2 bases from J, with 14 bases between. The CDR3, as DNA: TGTGCCAGCAGCCAGACACCCAGGGGAACTGGAAACACCATATATTTT. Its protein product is CASSQTPRGTGNTIYF.

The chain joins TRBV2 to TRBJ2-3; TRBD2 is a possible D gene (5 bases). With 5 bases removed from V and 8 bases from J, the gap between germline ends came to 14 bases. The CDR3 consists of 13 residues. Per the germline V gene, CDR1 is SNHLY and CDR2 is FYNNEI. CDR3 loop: CASSPLASGTQYF. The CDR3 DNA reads TGTGCCAGCAGTCCTCTAGCCTCGGGTACGCAGTATTTT.

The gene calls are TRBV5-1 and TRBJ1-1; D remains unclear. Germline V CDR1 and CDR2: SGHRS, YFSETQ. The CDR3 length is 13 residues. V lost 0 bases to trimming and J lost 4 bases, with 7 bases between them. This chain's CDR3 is CASSLGGGTEAFF. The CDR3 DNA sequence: TGCGCCAGCAGCTTGGGGGGAGGCACTGAAGCTTTCTTT.

CDR3 loop: CASSQDSVKQYF. In nucleotides, the CDR3 is TGTGCCAGCAGCCAAGATTCAGTAAAGCAGTACTTC. This chain links TRBV3-1 (or the pseudogene TRBV3-2) with TRBJ2-7; D ambiguous. With 0 bases removed from V and 8 bases from J, the gap between germline ends came to 8 bases. The CDR3 totals 12 residues. Per the germline V gene, CDR1 is LGHDT and CDR2 is YNNKEL (reference sequence).

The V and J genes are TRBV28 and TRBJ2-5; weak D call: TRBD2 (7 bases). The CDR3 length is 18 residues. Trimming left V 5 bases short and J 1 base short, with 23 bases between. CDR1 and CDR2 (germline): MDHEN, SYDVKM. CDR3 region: CASSPFDIQRDIQETQYF. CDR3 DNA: TGTGCCAGCAGTCCCTTTGATATCCAGCGGGACATCCAAGAGACCCAGTACTTC.

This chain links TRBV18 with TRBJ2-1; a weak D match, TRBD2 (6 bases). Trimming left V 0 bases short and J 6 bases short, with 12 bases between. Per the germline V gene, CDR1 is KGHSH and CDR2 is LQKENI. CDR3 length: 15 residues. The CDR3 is CASSPPSRESNEQFF. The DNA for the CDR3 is TGTGCCAGCTCACCACCGAGCCGGGAGTCCAATGAGCAGTTCTTC.

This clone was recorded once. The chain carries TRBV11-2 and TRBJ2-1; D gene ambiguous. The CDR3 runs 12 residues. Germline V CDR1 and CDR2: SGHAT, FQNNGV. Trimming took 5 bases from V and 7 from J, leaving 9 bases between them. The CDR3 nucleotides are TGTGCCAGCAGCCTTACGAGGAATGAGCAGTTCTTC. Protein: CASSLTRNEQFF.

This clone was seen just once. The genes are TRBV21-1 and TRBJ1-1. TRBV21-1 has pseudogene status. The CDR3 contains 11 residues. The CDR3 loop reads CASPLNTEAFF. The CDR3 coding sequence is TGTGCCAGCCCCCTAAACACTGAAGCTTTCTTT.

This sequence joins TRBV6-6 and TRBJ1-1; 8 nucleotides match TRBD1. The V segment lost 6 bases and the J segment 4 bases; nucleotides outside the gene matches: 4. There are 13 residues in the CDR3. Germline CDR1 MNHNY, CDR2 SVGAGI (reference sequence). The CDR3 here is CASRTGGGTEAFF. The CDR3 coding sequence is TGTGCCAGCAGAACAGGGGGAGGCACTGAAGCTTTCTTT.

CDR3 amino acids: CASSPGFGTGGAEQYF. In DNA, the CDR3 is TGTGCCAGCAGCCCCGGGTTTGGGACAGGGGGCGCCGAGCAGTACTTC. The gene calls are TRBV7-9 and TRBJ2-7, with TRBD1 identical over 12 bases. Germline loops: CDR1 SEHNR, CDR2 FQNEAQ (reference sequence). Trimming took 5 bases from V and 6 from J; bases not matched to a gene: 11. The CDR3 totals 16 residues.

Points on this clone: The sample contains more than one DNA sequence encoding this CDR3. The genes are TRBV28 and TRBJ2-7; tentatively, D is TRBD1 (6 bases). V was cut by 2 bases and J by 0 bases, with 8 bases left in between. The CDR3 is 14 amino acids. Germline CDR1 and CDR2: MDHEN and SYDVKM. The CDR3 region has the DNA TGTGCCAGCAGTTTACCAGGGGACTCCTACGAGCAGTACTTC. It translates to CASSLPGDSYEQYF.

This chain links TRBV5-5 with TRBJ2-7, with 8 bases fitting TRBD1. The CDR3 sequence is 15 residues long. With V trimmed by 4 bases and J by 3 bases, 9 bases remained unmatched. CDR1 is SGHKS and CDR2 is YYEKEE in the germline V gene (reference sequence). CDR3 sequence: CASSPRGTGGYEQYF. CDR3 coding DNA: TGTGCCAGCAGCCCCCGAGGGACAGGCGGCTACGAGCAGTACTTC.

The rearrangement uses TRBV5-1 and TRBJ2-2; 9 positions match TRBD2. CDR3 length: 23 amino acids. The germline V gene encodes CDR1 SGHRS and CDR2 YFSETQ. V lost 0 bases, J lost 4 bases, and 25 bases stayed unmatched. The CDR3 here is CASSLARAGGGSGRIASTGELFF. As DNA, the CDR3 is TGCGCCAGCAGCTTGGCCCGGGCAGGGGGAGGTAGCGGGAGAATCGCGAGCACCGGGGAGCTGTTTTTT.

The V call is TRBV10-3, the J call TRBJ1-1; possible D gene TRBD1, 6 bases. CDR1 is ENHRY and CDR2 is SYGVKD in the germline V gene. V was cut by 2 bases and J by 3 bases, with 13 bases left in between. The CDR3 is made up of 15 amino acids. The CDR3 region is CAISETGLGDTEAFF. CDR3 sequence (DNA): TGTGCCATCAGTGAGACAGGGCTGGGGGACACTGAAGCTTTCTTT.

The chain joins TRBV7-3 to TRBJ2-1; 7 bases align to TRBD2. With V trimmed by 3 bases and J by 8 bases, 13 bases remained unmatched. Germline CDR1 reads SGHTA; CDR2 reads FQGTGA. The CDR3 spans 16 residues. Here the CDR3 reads CASSFAGTGTTDEQFF. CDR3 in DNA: TGTGCCAGCAGCTTTGCAGGGACCGGGACTACGGATGAGCAGTTCTTC.

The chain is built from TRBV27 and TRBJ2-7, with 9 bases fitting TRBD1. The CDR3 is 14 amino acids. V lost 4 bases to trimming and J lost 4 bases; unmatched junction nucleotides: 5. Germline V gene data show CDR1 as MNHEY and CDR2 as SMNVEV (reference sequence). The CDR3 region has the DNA TGTGCCAGCAGTTATAGACAGGGGGGGTACGAGCAGTACTTC. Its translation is CASSYRQGGYEQYF.

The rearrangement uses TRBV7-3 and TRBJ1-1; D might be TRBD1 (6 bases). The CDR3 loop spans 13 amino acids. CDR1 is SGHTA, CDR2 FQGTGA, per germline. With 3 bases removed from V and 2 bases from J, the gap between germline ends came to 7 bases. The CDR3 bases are TGTGCCAGCAGCTTTGGGGGCAACACTGAAGCTTTCTTT. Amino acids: CASSFGGNTEAFF.

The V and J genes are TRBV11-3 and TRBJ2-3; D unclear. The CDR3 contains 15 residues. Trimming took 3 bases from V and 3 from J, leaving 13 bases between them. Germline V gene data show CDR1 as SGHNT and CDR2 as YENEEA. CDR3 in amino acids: CASSLGTQGTDTQYF. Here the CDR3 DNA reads TGTGCCAGCAGCTTGGGCACCCAAGGAACAGATACGCAGTATTTT.

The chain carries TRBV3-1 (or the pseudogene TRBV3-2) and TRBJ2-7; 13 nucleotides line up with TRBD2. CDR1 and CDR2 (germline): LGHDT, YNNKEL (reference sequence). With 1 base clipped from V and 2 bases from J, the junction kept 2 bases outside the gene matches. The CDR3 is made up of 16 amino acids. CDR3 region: CASSQGGLAGTYEQYF. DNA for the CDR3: TGTGCCAGCAGCCAAGGGGGACTAGCGGGAACCTACGAGCAGTACTTC.

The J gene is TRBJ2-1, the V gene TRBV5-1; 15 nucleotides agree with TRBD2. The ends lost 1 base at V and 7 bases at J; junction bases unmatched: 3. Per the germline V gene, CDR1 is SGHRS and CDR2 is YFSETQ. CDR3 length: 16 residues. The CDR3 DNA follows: TGCGCCAGCAGCTTGTCGGGGACTAGCGGGAGGAATGAGCAGTTCTTC. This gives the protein CASSLSGTSGRNEQFF. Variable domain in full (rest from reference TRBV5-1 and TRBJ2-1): KAGVTQTPRYLIKTRGQQVTLSCSPISGHRSVSWYQQTPGQGLQFLFEYFSETQRNKGNFPGRFSGRQFSNSRSEMNVSTLELGDSALYLCASSLSGTSGRNEQFFGPGTRLTVL.

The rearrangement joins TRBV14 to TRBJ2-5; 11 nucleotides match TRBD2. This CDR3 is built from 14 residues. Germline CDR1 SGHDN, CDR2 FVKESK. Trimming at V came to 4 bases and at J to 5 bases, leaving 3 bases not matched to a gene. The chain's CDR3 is CASSPLAGDETQYF. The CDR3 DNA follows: TGTGCCAGCAGCCCACTAGCGGGAGATGAGACCCAGTACTTC.

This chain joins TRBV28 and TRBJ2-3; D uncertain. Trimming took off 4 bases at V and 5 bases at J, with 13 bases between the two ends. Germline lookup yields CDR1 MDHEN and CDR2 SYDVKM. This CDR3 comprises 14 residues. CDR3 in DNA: TGTGCCAGCAGTTCCCTCCCTGTTAGAGATACGCAGTATTTT. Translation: CASSSLPVRDTQYF.

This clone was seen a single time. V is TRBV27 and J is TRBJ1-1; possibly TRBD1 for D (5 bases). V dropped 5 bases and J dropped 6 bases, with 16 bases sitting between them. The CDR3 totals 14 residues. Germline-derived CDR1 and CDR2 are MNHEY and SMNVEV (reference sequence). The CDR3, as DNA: TGTGCCAGCAGTCAGCGGAGGGGAACGGCTGAAGCTTTCTTT. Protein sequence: CASSQRRGTAEAFF.

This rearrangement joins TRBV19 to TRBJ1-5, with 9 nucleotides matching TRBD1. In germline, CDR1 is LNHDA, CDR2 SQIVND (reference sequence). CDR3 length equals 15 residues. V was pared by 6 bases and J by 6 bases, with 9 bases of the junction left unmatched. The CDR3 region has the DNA TGTGCCAGTAGCACGACAGGGGGTGGACTTCAGCCCCAGCATTTT. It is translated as CASSTTGGGLQPQHF.

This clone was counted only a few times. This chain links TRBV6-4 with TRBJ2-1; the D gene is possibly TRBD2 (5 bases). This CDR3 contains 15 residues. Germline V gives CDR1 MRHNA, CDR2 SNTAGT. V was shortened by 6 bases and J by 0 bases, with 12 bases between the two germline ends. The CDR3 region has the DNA TGTGCCAGCAGCCTAGGACTCAGCTCCTACAATGAGCAGTTCTTC. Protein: CASSLGLSSYNEQFF.

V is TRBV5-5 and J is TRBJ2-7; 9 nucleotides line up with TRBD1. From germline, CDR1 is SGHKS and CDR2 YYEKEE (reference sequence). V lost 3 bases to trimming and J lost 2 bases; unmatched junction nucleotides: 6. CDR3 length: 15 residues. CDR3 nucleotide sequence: TGTGCCAGCAGCTCCCCCGGGACAGGGACCTACGAGCAGTACTTC. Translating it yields CASSSPGTGTYEQYF.

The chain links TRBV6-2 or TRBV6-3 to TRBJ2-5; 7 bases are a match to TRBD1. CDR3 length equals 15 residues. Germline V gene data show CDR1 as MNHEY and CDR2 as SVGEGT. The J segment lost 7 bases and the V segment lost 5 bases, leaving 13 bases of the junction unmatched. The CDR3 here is CASSPEGAAPGTQYF. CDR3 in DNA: TGTGCCAGCAGTCCCGAGGGGGCGGCCCCTGGGACCCAGTACTTC.

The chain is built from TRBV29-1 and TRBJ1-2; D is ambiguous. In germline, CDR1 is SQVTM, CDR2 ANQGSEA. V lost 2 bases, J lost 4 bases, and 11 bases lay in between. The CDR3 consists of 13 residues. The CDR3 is CSVEKFGGYGYTF. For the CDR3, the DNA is TGCAGCGTTGAAAAGTTCGGTGGCTATGGCTACACCTTC.

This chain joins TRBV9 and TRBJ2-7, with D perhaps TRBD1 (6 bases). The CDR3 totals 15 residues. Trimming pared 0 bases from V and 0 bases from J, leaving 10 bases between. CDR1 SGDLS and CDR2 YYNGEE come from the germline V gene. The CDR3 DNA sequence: TGTGCCAGCAGCGTAGGACCCAGGGGCTCCTACGAGCAGTACTTC. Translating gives CASSVGPRGSYEQYF.

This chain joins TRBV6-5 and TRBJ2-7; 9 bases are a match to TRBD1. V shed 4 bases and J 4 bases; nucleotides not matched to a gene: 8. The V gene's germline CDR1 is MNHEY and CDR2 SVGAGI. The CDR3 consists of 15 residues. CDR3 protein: CASSLGADRGYEQYF. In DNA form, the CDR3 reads TGTGCCAGCAGTTTGGGTGCGGACAGGGGATACGAGCAGTACTTC.

CDR3: CASSFPGGAGANVLTF. In nucleotides, the CDR3 is TGTGCCAGCAGCTTTCCAGGGGGCGCTGGGGCCAACGTCCTGACTTTC. This chain connects TRBV28 to TRBJ2-6; 8 bases are a match to TRBD1. The V gene's germline CDR1 is MDHEN and CDR2 SYDVKM. CDR3 length: 16 residues. After removal of 6 bases from V and 2 bases from J, the junction contained 6 bases not matched to a gene.

The CDR3 bases are TGTGCCAGCACCCAGACAGGGGGCGCCCGGTACAATGAGCAGTTCTTC. It specifies CASTQTGGARYNEQFF. This rearrangement joins TRBV14 to TRBJ2-1; 10 bases map to TRBD1. V lost 7 bases, J lost 4 bases, and 10 bases stayed unmatched. The CDR3 runs 16 residues. Germline V gene lookup returns CDR1 SGHDN and CDR2 FVKESK.